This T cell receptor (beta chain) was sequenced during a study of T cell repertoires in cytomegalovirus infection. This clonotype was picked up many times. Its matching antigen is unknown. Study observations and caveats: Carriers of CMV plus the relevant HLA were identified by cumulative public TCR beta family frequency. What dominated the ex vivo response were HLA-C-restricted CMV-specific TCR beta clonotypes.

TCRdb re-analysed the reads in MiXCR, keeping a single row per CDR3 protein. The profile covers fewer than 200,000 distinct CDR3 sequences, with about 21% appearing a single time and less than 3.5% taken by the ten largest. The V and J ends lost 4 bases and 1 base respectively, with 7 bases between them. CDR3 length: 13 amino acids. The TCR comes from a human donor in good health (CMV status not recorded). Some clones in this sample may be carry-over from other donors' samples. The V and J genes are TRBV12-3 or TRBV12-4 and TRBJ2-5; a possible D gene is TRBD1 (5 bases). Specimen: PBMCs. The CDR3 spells CASSSQGQETQYF. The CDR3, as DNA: TGTGCCAGCAGTTCTCAGGGCCAAGAGACCCAGTACTTC.